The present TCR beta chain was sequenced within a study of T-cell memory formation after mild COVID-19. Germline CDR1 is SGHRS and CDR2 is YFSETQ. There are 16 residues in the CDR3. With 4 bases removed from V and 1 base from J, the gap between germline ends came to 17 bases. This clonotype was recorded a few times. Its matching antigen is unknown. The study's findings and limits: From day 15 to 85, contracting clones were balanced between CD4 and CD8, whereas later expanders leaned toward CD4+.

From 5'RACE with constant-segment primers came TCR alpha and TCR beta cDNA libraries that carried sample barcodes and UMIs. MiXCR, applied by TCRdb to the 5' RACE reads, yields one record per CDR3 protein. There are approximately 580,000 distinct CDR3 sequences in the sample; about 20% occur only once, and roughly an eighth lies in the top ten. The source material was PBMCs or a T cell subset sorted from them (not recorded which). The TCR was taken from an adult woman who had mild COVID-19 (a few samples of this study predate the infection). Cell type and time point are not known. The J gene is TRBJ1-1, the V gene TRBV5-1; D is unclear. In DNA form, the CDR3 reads TGCGCCAGCAGCCGAATGGGCGGGCAGGCGAACACTGAAGCTTTCTTT. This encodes CASSRMGGQANTEAFF.